These 11 T cell receptor beta chains originate from one sample sequenced in a study of blood T cell repertoires in COVID-19. Generated by immunoSEQ multiplex PCR, the TCRdb table keeps only in-frame clones and is missing some. The table shows 120,000 to 150,000 clones, with around 85% occurring only once. The sample consisted of peripheral blood. Receptors were obtained from a man aged 50 to 59 with acute or convalescent COVID-19.

The chain combines TRBV2 with TRBJ1-3; D might be TRBD1 (6 bases). The CDR3 is 13 amino acids. V lost 7 bases to trimming and J lost 3 bases, with 10 bases between them. CDR1 SNHLY and CDR2 FYNNEI come from the germline V gene. The CDR3 protein is CASKGTIGNTIYF. The CDR3, as DNA: TGTGCCAGCAAAGGGACAATTGGAAACACCATATATTTT.

The chain links TRBV28 to TRBJ2-7; D not resolved. CDR3 size: 14 residues. Germline loops: CDR1 MDHEN, CDR2 SYDVKM. V dropped 2 bases and J dropped 0 bases, with 8 bases sitting between them. CDR3 nucleotide sequence: TGTGCCAGCAGTTTACACGGTGTCTCCTACGAGCAGTACTTC. Its protein product is CASSLHGVSYEQYF.

The CDR3 loop is CASSEARVLWENEQFF. The CDR3 bases are TGTGCCAGCAGTGAAGCGAGGGTGTTGTGGGAAAATGAGCAGTTCTTC. V gene TRBV6-1 combines with J gene TRBJ2-1; perhaps TRBD2 as D (5 bases). Germline-derived CDR1 and CDR2 are MNHNS and SASEGT. CDR3 size: 16 residues. V lost 0 bases to trimming and J lost 7 bases, with 16 bases between them.

The sample holds a few counts of this clone. This chain links TRBV6-5 with TRBJ2-7, with a tentative D call TRBD2 (5 bases). This CDR3 contains 14 residues. Deletions cut 0 bases from V and 3 bases from J, with 9 bases between. Germline CDR1 is MNHEY and CDR2 is SVGAGI. The CDR3 is CASSYSAGVYEQYF. CDR3 DNA: TGTGCCAGCAGTTACTCTGCGGGCGTCTACGAGCAGTACTTC.

The chain employs TRBV19 and TRBJ1-6; D is uncertain. The CDR3 contains 15 residues. The V end lost 3 bases, the J end lost 14 bases, and 20 bases lay between the germline ends. Germline CDR1 LNHDA, CDR2 SQIVND (reference sequence). CDR3 coding DNA: TGTGCCAGTAGTATTGCGGCGGGCCGCGTTAGGACCCTCCACTTT. This translates into CASSIAAGRVRTLHF.

The chain couples TRBV27 to TRBJ1-4; 9 bases map to TRBD1. The V gene end was trimmed by 1 base and the J gene end by 6 bases; junction bases not matched to a gene: 6. The length of the CDR3 is 16 residues. Germline lookup yields CDR1 MNHEY and CDR2 SMNVEV (reference sequence). CDR3: CASSLWGQGSHEKLFF. CDR3 DNA sequence: TGTGCCAGCAGTTTATGGGGACAGGGAAGTCATGAAAAACTGTTTTTT. The entire variable domain, with the rest obtained from reference TRBV27 and TRBJ1-4, is as follows: EAQVTQNPRYLITVTGKKLTVTCSQNMNHEYMSWYRQDPGLGLRQIYYSMNVEVTDKGDVPEGYKVSRKEKRNFPLILESPSPNQTSLYFCASSLWGQGSHEKLFFGSGTQLSVL.

The V and J genes are TRBV7-3 and TRBJ2-3, with D possibly TRBD2 on 6 matching bases. The CDR3 is made up of 14 amino acids. Trimming removed 3 bases from V and 0 bases from J, with 7 bases in between. Germline lookup yields CDR1 SGHTA and CDR2 FQGTGA. The CDR3 region has the DNA TGTGCCAGCAGCTTGGAGGGTAGCACAGATACGCAGTATTTT. Encoded protein: CASSLEGSTDTQYF.

This rearrangement joins TRBV15 to TRBJ2-7; D perhaps matches TRBD1 (5 bases). The germline gives CDR1 LNHNV, CDR2 YYDKDF (reference sequence). Deletions cut 1 base from V and 4 bases from J, with 14 bases between. The CDR3 runs 15 residues. CDR3 in DNA: TGTGCCACCAGCAGAGTTGACAGTTGGGGTTACGAGCAGTACTTC. This translates into CATSRVDSWGYEQYF. Full variable domain (outside the CDR3, taken from reference TRBV15 and TRBJ2-7): DAMVIQNPRYQVTQFGKPVTLSCSQTLNHNVMYWYQQKSSQAPKLLFHYYDKDFNNEADTPDNFQSRRPNTSFCFLDIRSPGLGDTAMYLCATSRVDSWGYEQYFGPGTRLTVT.

The chain recombines TRBV9 with TRBJ1-2; the D is unclear. CDR1 and CDR2 from the germline V gene are SGDLS and YYNGEE. The CDR3 runs to 15 residues. V lost 0 bases, J lost 2 bases, and 11 bases lay in between. The CDR3 loop is CASSVANSPNYGYTF. In nucleotides, the CDR3 is TGTGCCAGCAGCGTAGCAAACAGCCCAAACTATGGCTACACCTTC.

DNA of the CDR3: TGCGCCAGCAGCTCAGGGGGGTACAATGAGCAGTTCTTC. It translates to CASSSGGYNEQFF. This chain joins TRBV5-1 and TRBJ2-1; perhaps TRBD1 as D (7 bases). Trimming shortened V by 3 bases and J by 4 bases, and 8 bases separated the two germline ends. Germline values: CDR1 SGHRS, CDR2 YFSETQ. This CDR3 spans 13 amino acids.

This clone appeared a single time. The chain couples TRBV9 to TRBJ1-1, with D possibly being TRBD1 (6 bases). The germline V gene has CDR1 SGDLS and CDR2 YYNGEE. The CDR3 has 15 amino acids. V lost 4 bases to trimming and J lost 0 bases, with 13 bases between them. CDR3 in amino acids: CASSPRGGMNTEAFF. The CDR3 bases are TGTGCCAGCAGCCCCCGGGGGGGCATGAACACTGAAGCTTTCTTT. The whole variable domain, remainder taken from reference TRBV9 and TRBJ1-1, is DSGVTQTPKHLITATGQRVTLRCSPRSGDLSVYWYQQSLDQGLQFLIQYYNGEERAKGNILERFSAQQFPDLHSELNLSSLELGDSALYFCASSPRGGMNTEAFFGQGTRLTVV.